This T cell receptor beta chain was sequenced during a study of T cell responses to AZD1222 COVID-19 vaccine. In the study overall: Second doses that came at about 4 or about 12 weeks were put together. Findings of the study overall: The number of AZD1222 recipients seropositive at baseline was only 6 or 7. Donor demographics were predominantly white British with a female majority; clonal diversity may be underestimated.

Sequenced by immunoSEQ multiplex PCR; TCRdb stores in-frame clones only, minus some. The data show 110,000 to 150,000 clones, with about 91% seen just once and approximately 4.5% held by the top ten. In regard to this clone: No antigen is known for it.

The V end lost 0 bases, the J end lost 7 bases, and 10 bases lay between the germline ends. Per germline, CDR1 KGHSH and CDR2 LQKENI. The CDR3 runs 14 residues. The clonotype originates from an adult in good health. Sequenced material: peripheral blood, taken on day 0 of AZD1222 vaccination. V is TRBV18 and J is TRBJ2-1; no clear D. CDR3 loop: CASSPPPGGNEQFF. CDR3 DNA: TGTGCCAGCTCACCACCTCCTGGTGGGAATGAGCAGTTCTTC.